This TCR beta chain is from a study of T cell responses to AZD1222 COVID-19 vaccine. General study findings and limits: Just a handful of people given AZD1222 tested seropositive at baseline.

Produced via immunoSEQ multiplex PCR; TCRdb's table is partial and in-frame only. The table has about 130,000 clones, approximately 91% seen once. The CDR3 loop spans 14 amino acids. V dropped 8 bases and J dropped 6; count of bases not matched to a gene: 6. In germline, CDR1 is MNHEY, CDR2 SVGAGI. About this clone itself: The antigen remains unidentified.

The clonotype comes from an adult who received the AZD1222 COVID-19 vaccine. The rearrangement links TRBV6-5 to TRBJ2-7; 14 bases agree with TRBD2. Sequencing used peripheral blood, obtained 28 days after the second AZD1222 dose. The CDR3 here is CASRRTSGGIEQYF. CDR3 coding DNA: TGTGCCAGCCGTCGGACTAGCGGGGGGATCGAGCAGTACTTC.